Listed here is a single T cell receptor (beta chain). Antigen specificity is unknown. CDR3 length: 17 residues. Per the germline V gene, CDR1 is KGHSY and CDR2 is FQNENV. V lost 1 base, J lost 0 bases, and 13 bases lay in between. The PCR contained 60 Vbeta and 13 Jbeta primers. Here immunoSEQ multiplex PCR was the method, and the copy in TCRdb shows in-frame clones only, minus some. The table lists approximately 150,000 clones, 70% to 80% of them singletons. The data were taken from a study of cytomegalovirus exposure and HLA in healthy donors. Study-wide results and caveats: Accounts indicate the classifier identified cytomegalovirus status with strong specificity and sensitivity. Overall, approximately 150 TCR beta chains were annotated as cytomegalovirus-associated. Earlier results showed most TCR beta V segments being productive about 87% or about 30% of the time.

V and J are TRBV16 and TRBJ1-5; D may be TRBD1 (5 bases). The sequence came from an older woman in good health and CMV-seronegative. Specimen: PBMCs. CDR3 sequence: CASSQWGRTHSNQPQHF. As DNA, the CDR3 is TGTGCCAGCAGCCAATGGGGCAGGACACATAGCAATCAGCCCCAGCATTTT. Based on the CDR3 plus reference TRBV16 and TRBJ1-5, the full variable domain is GEEVAQTPKHLVRGEGQKAKLYCAPIKGHSYVFWYQQVLKNEFKFLISFQNENVFDETGMPKERFSAKCLPNSPCSLEIQATKLEDSAVYFCASSQWGRTHSNQPQHFGDGTRLSIL.